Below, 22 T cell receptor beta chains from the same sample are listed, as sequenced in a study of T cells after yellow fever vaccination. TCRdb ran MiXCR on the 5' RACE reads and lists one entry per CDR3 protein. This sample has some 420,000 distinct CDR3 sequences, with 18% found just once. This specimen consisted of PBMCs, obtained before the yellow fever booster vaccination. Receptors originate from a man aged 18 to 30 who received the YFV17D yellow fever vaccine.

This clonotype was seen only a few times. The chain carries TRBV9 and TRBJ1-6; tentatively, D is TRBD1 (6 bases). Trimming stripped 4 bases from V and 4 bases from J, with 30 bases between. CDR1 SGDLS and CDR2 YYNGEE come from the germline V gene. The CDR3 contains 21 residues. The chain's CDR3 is CASSPRTRERTGRSYNSPLHF. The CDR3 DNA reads TGTGCCAGCAGCCCCCGGACCCGAGAAAGAACAGGGAGGTCTTATAATTCACCCCTCCACTTT.

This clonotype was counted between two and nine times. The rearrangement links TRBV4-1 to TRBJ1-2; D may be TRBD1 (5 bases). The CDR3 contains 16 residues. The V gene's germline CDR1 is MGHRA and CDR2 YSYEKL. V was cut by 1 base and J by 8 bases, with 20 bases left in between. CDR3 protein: CASSQVGQQGEWGYTF. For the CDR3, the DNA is TGCGCCAGCAGCCAAGTCGGGCAGCAGGGAGAATGGGGCTACACCTTC.

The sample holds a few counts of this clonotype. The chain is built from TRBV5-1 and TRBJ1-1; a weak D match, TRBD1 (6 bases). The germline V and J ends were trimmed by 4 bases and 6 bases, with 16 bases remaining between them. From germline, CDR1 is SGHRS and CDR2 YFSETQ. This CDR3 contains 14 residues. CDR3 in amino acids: CASSPQGEGAEAFF. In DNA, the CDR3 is TGCGCCAGCAGCCCACAGGGTGAGGGAGCTGAAGCTTTCTTT.

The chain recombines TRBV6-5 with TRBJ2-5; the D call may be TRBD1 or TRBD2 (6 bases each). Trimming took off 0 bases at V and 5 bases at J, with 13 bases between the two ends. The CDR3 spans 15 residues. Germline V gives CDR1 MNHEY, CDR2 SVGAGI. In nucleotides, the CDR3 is TGTGCCAGCAGTTACTCATCGGGGGCCGGCGAGACCCAGTACTTC. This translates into CASSYSSGAGETQYF.

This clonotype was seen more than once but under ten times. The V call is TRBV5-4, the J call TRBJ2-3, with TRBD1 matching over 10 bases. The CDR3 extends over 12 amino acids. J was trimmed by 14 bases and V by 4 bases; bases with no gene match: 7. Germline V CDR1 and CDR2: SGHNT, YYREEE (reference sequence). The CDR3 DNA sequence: TGTGCCAGCAGCGGGGGACAGGGGCCGGGGTATTTT. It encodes CASSGGQGPGYF.

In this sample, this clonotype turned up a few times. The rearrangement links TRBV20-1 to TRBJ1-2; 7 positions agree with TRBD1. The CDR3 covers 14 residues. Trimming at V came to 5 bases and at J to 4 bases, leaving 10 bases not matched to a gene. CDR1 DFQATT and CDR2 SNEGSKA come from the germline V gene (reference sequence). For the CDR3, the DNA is TGCAGTGCTGCTCGCCAACAGGGGATCTATGGCTACACCTTC. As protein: CSAARQQGIYGYTF.

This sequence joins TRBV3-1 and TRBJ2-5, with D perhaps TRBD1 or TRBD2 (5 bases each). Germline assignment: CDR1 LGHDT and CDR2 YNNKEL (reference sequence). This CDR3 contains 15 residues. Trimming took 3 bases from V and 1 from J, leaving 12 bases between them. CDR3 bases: TGTGCCAGCAGCCACTCCGGGACCATCCAAGAGACCCAGTACTTC. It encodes CASSHSGTIQETQYF.

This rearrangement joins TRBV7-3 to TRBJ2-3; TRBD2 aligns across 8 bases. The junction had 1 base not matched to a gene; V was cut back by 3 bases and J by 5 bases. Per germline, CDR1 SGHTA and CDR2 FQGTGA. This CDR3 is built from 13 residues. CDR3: CASSFGGVDTQYF. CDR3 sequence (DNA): TGTGCCAGCAGCTTCGGGGGGGTAGATACGCAGTATTTT.

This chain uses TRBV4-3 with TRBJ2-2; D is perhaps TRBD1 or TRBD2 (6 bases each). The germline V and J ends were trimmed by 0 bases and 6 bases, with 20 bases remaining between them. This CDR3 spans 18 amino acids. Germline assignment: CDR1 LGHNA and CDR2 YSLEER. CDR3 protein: CASSQDYGGPGAAGELFF. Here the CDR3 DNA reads TGCGCCAGCAGCCAAGATTACGGCGGCCCGGGGGCGGCCGGGGAGCTGTTTTTT.

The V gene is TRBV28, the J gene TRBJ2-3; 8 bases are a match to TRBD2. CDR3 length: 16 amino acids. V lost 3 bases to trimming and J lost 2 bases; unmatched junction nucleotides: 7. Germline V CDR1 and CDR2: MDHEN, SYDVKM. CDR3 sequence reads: CASSLERGHTTDTQYF. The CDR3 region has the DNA TGTGCCAGCAGTTTGGAGCGGGGGCACACCACAGATACGCAGTATTTT.

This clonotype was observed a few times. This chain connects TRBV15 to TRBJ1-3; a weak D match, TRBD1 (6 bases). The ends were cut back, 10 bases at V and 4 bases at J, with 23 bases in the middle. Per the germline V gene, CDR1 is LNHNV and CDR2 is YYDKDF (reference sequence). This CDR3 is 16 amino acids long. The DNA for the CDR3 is TGTGCCATCACGGACCTACAGGGACGGCGCGGAAACACCATATATTTT. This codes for CAITDLQGRRGNTIYF.

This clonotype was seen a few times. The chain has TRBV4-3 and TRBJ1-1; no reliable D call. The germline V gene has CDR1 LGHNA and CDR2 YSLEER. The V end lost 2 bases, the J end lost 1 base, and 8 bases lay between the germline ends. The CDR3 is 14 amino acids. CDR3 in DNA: TGCGCCAGCAGCCAAATGGCGGGGAACACTGAAGCTTTCTTT. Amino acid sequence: CASSQMAGNTEAFF.

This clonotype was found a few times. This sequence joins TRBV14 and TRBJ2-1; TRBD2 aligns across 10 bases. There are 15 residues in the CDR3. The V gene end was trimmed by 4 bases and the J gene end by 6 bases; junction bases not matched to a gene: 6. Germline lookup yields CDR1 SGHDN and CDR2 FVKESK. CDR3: CASSLLAGHVNEQFF. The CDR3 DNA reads TGTGCCAGCAGCCTACTAGCGGGGCATGTCAATGAGCAGTTCTTC. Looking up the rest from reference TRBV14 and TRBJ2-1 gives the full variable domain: EAGVTQFPSHSVIEKGQTVTLRCDPISGHDNLYWYRRVMGKEIKFLLHFVKESKQDESGMPNNRFLAERTGGTYSTLKVQPAELEDSGVYFCASSLLAGHVNEQFFGPGTRLTVL.

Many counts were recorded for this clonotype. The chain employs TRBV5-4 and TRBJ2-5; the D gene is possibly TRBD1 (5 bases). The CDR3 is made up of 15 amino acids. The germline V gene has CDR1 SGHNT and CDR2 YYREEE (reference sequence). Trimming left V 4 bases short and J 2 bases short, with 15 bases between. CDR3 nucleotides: TGTGCCAGCAGCGCGAACAGTGGGGCGCAAGAGACCCAGTACTTC. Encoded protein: CASSANSGAQETQYF.

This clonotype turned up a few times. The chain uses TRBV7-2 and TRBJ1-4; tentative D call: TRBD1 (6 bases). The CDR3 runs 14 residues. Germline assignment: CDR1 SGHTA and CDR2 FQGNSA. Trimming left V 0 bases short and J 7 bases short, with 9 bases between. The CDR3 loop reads CASSLAGGGEKLFF. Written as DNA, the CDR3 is TGTGCCAGCAGCTTAGCGGGGGGCGGTGAAAAACTGTTTTTT.

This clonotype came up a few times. CDR3 sequence (DNA): TGTGCCAGCAGCGTAGTGGGTAGGGCCGGGGAGCTGTTTTTT. Residues: CASSVVGRAGELFF. The chain combines TRBV9 with TRBJ2-2; D call uncertain. V was pared by 0 bases and J by 6 bases, with 9 bases between. Germline CDR1 is SGDLS and CDR2 is YYNGEE. The CDR3 consists of 14 residues.

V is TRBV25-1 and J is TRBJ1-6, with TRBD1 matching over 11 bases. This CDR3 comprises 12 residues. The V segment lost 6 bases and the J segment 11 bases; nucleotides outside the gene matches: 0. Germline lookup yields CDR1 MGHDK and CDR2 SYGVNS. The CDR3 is CASRDRGPPLHF. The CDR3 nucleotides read TGTGCCAGCAGGGACAGGGGGCCACCCCTCCACTTT. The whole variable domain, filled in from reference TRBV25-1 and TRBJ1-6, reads EADIYQTPRYLVIGTGKKITLECSQTMGHDKMYWYQQDPGMELHLIHYSYGVNSTEKGDLSSESTVSRIRTEHFPLTLESARPSHTSQYLCASRDRGPPLHFGNGTRLTVT.

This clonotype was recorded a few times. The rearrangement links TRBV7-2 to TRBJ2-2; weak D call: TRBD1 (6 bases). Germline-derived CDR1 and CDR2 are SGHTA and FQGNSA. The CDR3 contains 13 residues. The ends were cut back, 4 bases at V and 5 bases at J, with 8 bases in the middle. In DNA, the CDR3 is TGTGCCAGCAGCTCGGACAGAACCGGGGAGCTGTTTTTT. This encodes CASSSDRTGELFF.

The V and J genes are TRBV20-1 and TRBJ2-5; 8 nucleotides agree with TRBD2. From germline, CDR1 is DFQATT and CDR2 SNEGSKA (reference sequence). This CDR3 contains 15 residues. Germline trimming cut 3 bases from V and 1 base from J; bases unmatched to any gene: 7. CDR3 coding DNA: TGCAGTGCTAGTCCATCAGCGGGGGCCCAAGAGACCCAGTACTTC. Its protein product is CSASPSAGAQETQYF.

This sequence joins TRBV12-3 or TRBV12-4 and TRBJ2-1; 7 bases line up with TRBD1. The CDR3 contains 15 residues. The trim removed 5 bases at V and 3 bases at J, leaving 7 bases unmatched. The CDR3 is CASSLRQGNYNEQFF. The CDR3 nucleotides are TGTGCCAGCAGTCTCCGACAGGGAAACTACAATGAGCAGTTCTTC.

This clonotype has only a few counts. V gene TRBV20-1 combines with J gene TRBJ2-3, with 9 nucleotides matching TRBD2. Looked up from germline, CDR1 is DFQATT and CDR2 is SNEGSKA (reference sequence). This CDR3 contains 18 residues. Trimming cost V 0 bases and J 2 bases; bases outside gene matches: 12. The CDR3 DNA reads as TGCAGTGCTAGAGACGGCTTGGGCGGGGGGGCGTTCACAGATACGCAGTATTTT. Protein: CSARDGLGGGAFTDTQYF.

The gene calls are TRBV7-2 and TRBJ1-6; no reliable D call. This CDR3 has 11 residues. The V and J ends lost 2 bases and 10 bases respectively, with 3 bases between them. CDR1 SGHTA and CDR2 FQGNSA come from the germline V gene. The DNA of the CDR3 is TGTGCCAGCAGCTTAAGGTCACCCCTCCACTTT. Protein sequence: CASSLRSPLHF.